The rows below give T cell receptor beta chains drawn from one sample of a study of shared clonotypes between healthy human individuals. The table came from immunoSEQ multiplex PCR; TCRdb's copy has only in-frame clones and leaves some out. The sample holds more than 2 million clones, 90% to 97% seen once. Source material: naive CD4+ T cells sorted from blood. The receptors here all came from a man younger than 35 in good health. CDR3s include the opening cysteine and the closing phenylalanine or tryptophan. D genes are given only for firm matches. Size tells how often a clone was seen (once, few, many) or the class of an expanded clone, and some rows leave it out.

clone size	V gene	J gene	D gene	CDR3 protein	CDR3 DNA
once	TRBV19	TRBJ1-6	-	CASSSEQAGRFSPLHF	TGTGCCAGTAGTTCCGAGCAGGCCGGGAGATTTTCACCCCTCCACTTT
once	TRBV19	TRBJ1-4	-	CASSISEGYYREKLFF	TGTGCCAGTAGTATATCTGAGGGGTATTATCGGGAAAAACTGTTTTTT
-	TRBV29-1	TRBJ2-3	TRBD2	CSVASGSRTDTQYF	TGCAGCGTTGCAAGCGGGAGCCGAACAGATACGCAGTATTTT
-	TRBV10-2	TRBJ2-5	TRBD2	CASRLAGDIETQYF	TGCGCCAGCCGACTAGCGGGAGATATTGAGACCCAGTACTTC
once	TRBV6-1	TRBJ1-1	-	CALRREINTEAFF	TGTGCCTTGAGAAGAGAGATCAACACTGAAGCTTTCTTT
-	TRBV30	TRBJ2-5	TRBD2	CAGTSSTETQYF	TGTGCCGGGACTAGCTCTACCGAGACCCAGTACTTC
-	TRBV10-3	TRBJ2-2	-	CAINSGTPNTGELFF	TGTGCCATCAATTCCGGGACACCTAACACCGGGGAGCTGTTTTTT
-	TRBV6-5	TRBJ2-7	TRBD2	CASRTLAGVYEQYF	TGTGCCAGCAGAACCCTAGCGGGAGTGTACGAGCAGTACTTC
-	TRBV27	TRBJ1-6	-	CASSLEGGRGSPLHF	TGTGCCAGCAGTTTAGAGGGGGGCCGAGGTTCACCCCTCCACTTT
-	TRBV7-2	TRBJ2-5	TRBD2	CASSLGGLAEETQYF	TGTGCCAGCAGCTTAGGGGGACTAGCAGAAGAGACCCAGTACTTC
once	TRBV2	TRBJ2-5	TRBD2	CASSWTSGRPGETQYF	TGTGCCAGCAGTTGGACTAGCGGGAGGCCGGGGGAGACCCAGTACTTC
-	TRBV9	TRBJ1-1	-	CASSVSANTEAFF	TGTGCCAGCAGCGTATCGGCAAACACTGAAGCTTTCTTT
-	TRBV27	TRBJ1-2	TRBD1	CASRLIGTGPSSGYTF	TGTGCCAGCAGACTTATAGGGACAGGCCCCTCATCTGGCTACACCTTC
-	TRBV5-4	TRBJ2-3	-	CASSLAEGDTQYF	TGTGCCAGCAGCTTGGCCGAGGGGGATACGCAGTATTTT
-	TRBV15	TRBJ2-3	-	CATRRSGSTDTQYF	TGTGCCACCAGAAGGTCCGGTAGCACAGATACGCAGTATTTT
-	TRBV7-9	TRBJ2-1	-	CASYSMGDYNEQFF	TGTGCCAGCTACTCGATGGGGGATTACAATGAGCAGTTCTTC
once	TRBV5-1	TRBJ2-7	TRBD2	CASSPGTSGGSLPNEQYF	TGCGCCAGCAGCCCTGGGACTAGCGGGGGGTCTCTGCCTAACGAGCAGTACTTC
-	TRBV6-5	TRBJ1-3	-	CASSYSSQSGRNTIYF	TGTGCCAGCAGTTACTCGAGTCAATCGGGCAGAAACACCATATATTTT
-	TRBV6-1	TRBJ2-5	-	CASSEQPGLGETQYF	TGTGCCAGCAGTGAACAGCCGGGTTTGGGAGAGACCCAGTACTTC
-	TRBV2	TRBJ1-4	-	CASSRRAGRSVNEKLFF	TGTGCCAGCAGTCGGCGCGCAGGGAGGTCCGTTAATGAAAAACTGTTTTTT
-	TRBV5-6	TRBJ2-3	-	CASSLGDTQYF	TGTGCCAGCAGCTTAGGAGATACGCAGTATTTT
-	TRBV6-1	TRBJ2-2	-	CASSEAGRGSSTGELFF	TGTGCCAGCAGTGAAGCGGGCAGGGGTAGTAGCACCGGGGAGCTGTTTTTT
-	TRBV6-5	TRBJ1-2	-	CASRGKGGLTF	TGTGCCAGCAGGGGGAAGGGGGGGCTTACCTTC
once	TRBV7-8	TRBJ2-7	TRBD2	CASSLGPSGIYEQYF	TGTGCCAGCAGCTTGGGGCCTAGCGGGATCTACGAGCAGTACTTC
-	TRBV27	TRBJ1-1	-	CASSPYSGTAAFF	TGTGCCAGCAGTCCATACTCCGGGACGGCAGCTTTCTTT
-	TRBV28	TRBJ2-5	TRBD2	CASRGMGTSQETQYF	TGTGCCAGCAGGGGCATGGGGACTAGCCAAGAGACCCAGTACTTC
once	TRBV7-6	TRBJ2-7	TRBD1	CASSSGQGAAEQYF	TGTGCCAGCAGCTCTGGACAGGGGGCTGCCGAGCAGTACTTC
-	TRBV6-1	TRBJ2-1	-	CASSEPPYNEQFF	TGTGCCAGCAGTGAACCCCCCTACAATGAGCAGTTCTTC
-	TRBV18	TRBJ2-7	-	CASSPQVALIYEQYF	TGTGCCAGCTCACCCCAGGTGGCTCTTATCTACGAGCAGTACTTC
-	TRBV7-2	TRBJ2-7	TRBD2	CASSLRETSGRASHEQYF	TGTGCCAGCAGCTTAAGGGAGACTAGCGGGAGGGCCTCACACGAGCAGTACTTC
-	TRBV7-6	TRBJ2-7	TRBD2	CASSLGGSRYEQYF	TGTGCCAGCAGCTTGGGCGGGAGTAGATACGAGCAGTACTTC
-	TRBV5-4	TRBJ1-6	TRBD1	CASSGSGGVNSPLHF	TGTGCCAGCAGCGGATCAGGGGGCGTTAATTCACCCCTCCACTTT
-	TRBV9	TRBJ2-7	-	CASSSSGWATYEQYF	TGTGCCAGCAGCTCATCAGGATGGGCCACCTACGAGCAGTACTTC
-	TRBV7-2	TRBJ1-6	TRBD1	CASSLQGTEEVYLHF	TGTGCCAGCAGCTTACAAGGGACAGAGGAGGTTTACCTCCACTTT
-	TRBV5-1	TRBJ2-7	-	CASSQDDWDTAYEQYF	TGCGCCAGCAGCCAAGACGACTGGGACACCGCCTACGAGCAGTACTTC
-	TRBV29-1	TRBJ2-3	TRBD2	CSVEGGSGRTDTQYF	TGCAGCGTTGAAGGGGGTAGCGGGAGAACAGATACGCAGTATTTT
-	TRBV5-4	TRBJ2-7	-	CASSLVGVREQYF	TGTGCCAGCAGCTTGGTGGGAGTAAGGGAGCAGTACTTC
-	TRBV18	TRBJ2-5	-	CASSPRRIQETQYF	TGTGCCAGCTCACCAAGGAGGATCCAAGAGACCCAGTACTTC
-	TRBV11-2	TRBJ2-1	TRBD2	CASSLGEGNEQFF	TGTGCCAGCAGCTTAGGGGAGGGCAATGAGCAGTTCTTC
-	TRBV18	TRBJ1-6	TRBD1	CASSLDRGDNSPLHF	TGTGCCAGCTCACTCGACAGGGGGGATAATTCACCCCTCCACTTT
-	TRBV6-5	TRBJ2-7	-	CASSYRGNLDREQYF	TGTGCCAGCAGTTACAGGGGCAATCTAGACCGCGAGCAGTACTTC
once	TRBV7-2	TRBJ2-7	TRBD2	CASSSGLAGEVF	TGTGCCAGCAGCTCGGGACTAGCGGGAGAAGTCTTC
-	TRBV7-9	TRBJ1-4	TRBD1	CASSYGQGFNEKLFF	TGTGCCAGCAGCTATGGACAGGGTTTTAATGAAAAACTGTTTTTT
-	TRBV6-5	TRBJ1-1	-	CASSAADRFEAFF	TGTGCCAGCAGTGCCGCTGACAGGTTTGAAGCTTTCTTT
few	TRBV10-3	TRBJ1-2	TRBD1	CAIGGQGENYGYTF	TGTGCCATCGGCGGACAGGGAGAAAACTATGGCTACACCTTC
-	TRBV2	TRBJ2-5	-	CASSESGKTQYF	TGTGCCAGCAGTGAATCGGGGAAGACCCAGTACTTC
-	TRBV21-1	TRBJ2-7	-	CASSPEGLGKSYEQYF	TGTGCCAGCAGCCCCGAGGGGCTCGGGAAATCCTACGAGCAGTACTTC
-	TRBV5-4	TRBJ2-5	TRBD2	CASSSSGRAGETQYF	TGTGCCAGCAGCTCTAGCGGGAGGGCCGGAGAGACCCAGTACTTC
once	TRBV18	TRBJ2-3	TRBD2	CASSHGREGDTQYF	TGTGCCAGCTCGCACGGGCGGGAGGGAGATACGCAGTATTTT
-	TRBV19	TRBJ2-7	-	CASSPQGLNEQYF	TGTGCCAGTAGTCCTCAAGGACTAAACGAGCAGTACTTC
-	TRBV6-5	TRBJ1-3	-	CASSHRGRPWDTIYF	TGTGCCAGCAGTCACCGGGGGCGACCCTGGGACACCATATATTTT